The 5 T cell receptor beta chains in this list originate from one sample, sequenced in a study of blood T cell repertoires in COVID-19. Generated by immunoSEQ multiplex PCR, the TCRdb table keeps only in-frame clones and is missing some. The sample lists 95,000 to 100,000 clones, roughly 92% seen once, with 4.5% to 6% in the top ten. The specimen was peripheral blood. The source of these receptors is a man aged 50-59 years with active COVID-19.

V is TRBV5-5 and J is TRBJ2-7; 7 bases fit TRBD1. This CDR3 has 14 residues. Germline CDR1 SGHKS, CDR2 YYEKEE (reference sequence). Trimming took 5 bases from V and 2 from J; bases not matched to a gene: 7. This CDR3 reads CASRLGQSTYEQYF. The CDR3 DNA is TGTGCCAGCAGACTGGGACAGTCGACCTACGAGCAGTACTTC.

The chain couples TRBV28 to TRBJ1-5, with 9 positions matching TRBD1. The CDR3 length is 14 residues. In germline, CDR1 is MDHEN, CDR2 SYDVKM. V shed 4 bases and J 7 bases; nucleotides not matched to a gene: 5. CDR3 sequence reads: CASSSTGGWQPQHF. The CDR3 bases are TGTGCCAGCAGTTCTACAGGGGGCTGGCAGCCCCAGCATTTT.

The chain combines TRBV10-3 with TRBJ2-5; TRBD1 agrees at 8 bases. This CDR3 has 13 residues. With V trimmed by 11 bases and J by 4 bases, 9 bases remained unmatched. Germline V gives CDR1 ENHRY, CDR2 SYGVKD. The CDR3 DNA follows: TGTGCCGTCAACCGGGACAGGACAGAGACCCAGTACTTC. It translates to CAVNRDRTETQYF.

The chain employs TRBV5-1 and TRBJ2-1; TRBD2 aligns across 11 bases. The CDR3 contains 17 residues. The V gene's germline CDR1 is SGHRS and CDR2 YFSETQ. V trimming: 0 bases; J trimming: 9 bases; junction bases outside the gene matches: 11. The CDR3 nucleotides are TGCGCCAGCAGCTTGGGGAGGGGGCTAGCGGGAGGAGGTGAGCAGTTCTTC. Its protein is CASSLGRGLAGGGEQFF.

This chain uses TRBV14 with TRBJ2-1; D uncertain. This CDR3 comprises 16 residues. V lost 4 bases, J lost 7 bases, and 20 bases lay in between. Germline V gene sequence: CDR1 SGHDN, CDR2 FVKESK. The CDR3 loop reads CASSRSSSTFSNEQFF. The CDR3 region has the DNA TGTGCCAGCAGCCGCTCCTCTTCAACTTTTTCTAATGAGCAGTTCTTC.